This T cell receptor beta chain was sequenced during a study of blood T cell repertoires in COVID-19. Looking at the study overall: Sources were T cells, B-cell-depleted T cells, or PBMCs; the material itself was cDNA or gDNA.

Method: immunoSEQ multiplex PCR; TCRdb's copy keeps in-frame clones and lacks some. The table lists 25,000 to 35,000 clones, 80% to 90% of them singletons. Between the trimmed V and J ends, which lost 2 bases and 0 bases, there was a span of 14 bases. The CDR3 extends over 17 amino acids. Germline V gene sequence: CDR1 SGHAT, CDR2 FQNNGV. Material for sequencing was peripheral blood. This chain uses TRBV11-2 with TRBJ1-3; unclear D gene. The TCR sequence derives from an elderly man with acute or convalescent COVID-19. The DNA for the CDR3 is TGTGCCAGCAGCTTACGCGAGACGAGGAACTCTGGAAACACCATATATTTT. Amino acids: CASSLRETRNSGNTIYF. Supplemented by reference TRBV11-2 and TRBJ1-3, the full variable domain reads EAGVAQSPRYKIIEKRQSVAFWCNPISGHATLYWYQQILGQGPKLLIQFQNNGVVDDSQLPKDRFSAERLKGVDSTLKIQPAKLEDSAVYLCASSLRETRNSGNTIYFGEGSWLTVV.